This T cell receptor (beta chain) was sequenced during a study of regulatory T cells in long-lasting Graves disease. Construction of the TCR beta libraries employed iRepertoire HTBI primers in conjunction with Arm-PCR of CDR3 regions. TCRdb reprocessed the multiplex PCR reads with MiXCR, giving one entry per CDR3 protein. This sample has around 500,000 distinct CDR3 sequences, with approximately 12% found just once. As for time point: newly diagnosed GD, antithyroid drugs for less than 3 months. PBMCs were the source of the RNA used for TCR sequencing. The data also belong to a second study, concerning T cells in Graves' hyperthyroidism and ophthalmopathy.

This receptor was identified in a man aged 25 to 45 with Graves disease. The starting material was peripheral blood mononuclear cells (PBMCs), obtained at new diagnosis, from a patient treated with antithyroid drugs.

The CDR3: CASRLRDSRTDTQYF. As DNA, the CDR3 is TGTGCCAGTCGCCTCCGGGACTCTCGCACAGATACGCAGTATTTT. The chain recombines TRBV19 with TRBJ2-3; TRBD2 is a possible D gene (6 bases). V shed 8 bases and J shed 1 base, with 16 bases lying between them. This CDR3 is 15 amino acids long. Germline loops: CDR1 LNHDA, CDR2 SQIVND (reference sequence).